Listed here are 11 T cell receptor beta chains from one sample, sequenced in a study of radiotherapy plus CTLA-4 blockade in lung cancer. Sequencing was performed with immunoSEQ multiplex PCR; in TCRdb, only in-frame clones are kept and a portion is missing. The data contain 50,000 to 85,000 clones, over 80% of them singletons. Here the sequenced sample was peripheral blood, taken from a patient treated with radiotherapy plus ipilimumab. Every receptor here comes from a human donor with non-small cell lung cancer who had a partial response to radiotherapy plus ipilimumab.

As regards this clone: This sample also contains other DNA sequences that code for the same CDR3. This chain uses TRBV2 with TRBJ1-4; 10 positions agree with TRBD1. Looked up from germline, CDR1 is SNHLY and CDR2 is FYNNEI. The CDR3 length is 14 residues. V shed 5 bases, J shed 14 bases, and the junction held 11 bases outside the gene matches. The DNA of the CDR3 is TGTGCCAGCAGTCTGGGACAGGGGAGTGGGAAGCTGTTTTTT. It yields the protein CASSLGQGSGKLFF.

The chain is built from TRBV28 and TRBJ2-3, with 9 bases lining up with TRBD2. With V trimmed by 6 bases and J by 5 bases, 9 bases remained unmatched. There are 15 residues in the CDR3. CDR1 and CDR2 from the germline V gene are MDHEN and SYDVKM. The chain's CDR3 is CASRASGNAQDTQYF. For the CDR3, the DNA is TGTGCCAGCAGAGCTAGCGGGAACGCTCAAGATACGCAGTATTTT.

CDR3 amino acids: CASSQDSRGNTIYF. CDR3 in DNA: TGTGCCAGCAGCCAAGACTCCAGGGGAAACACCATATATTTT. This sequence joins TRBV14 and TRBJ1-3; D gene ambiguous. Between the trimmed V and J ends, which lost 0 bases and 4 bases, there was a span of 7 bases. Germline values: CDR1 SGHDN, CDR2 FVKESK. The CDR3 loop spans 14 amino acids.

This sequence joins TRBV2 and TRBJ2-5; D possibly corresponds to TRBD2 (6 bases). Germline V gene sequence: CDR1 SNHLY, CDR2 FYNNEI. This CDR3 contains 15 residues. V was cut by 4 bases and J by 3 bases, with 15 bases left in between. The CDR3 sequence is CASSAEGAGKETQYF. The CDR3 coding sequence is TGTGCCAGCAGTGCAGAGGGCGCGGGAAAAGAGACCCAGTACTTC. The full variable domain, with the rest looked up from reference TRBV2 and TRBJ2-5, is EPEVTQTPSHQVTQMGQEVILRCVPISNHLYFYWYRQILGQKVEFLVSFYNNEISEKSEIFDDQFSVERPDGSNFTLKIRSTKLEDSAMYFCASSAEGAGKETQYFGPGTRLLVL.

The chain is built from TRBV25-1 and TRBJ1-4; TRBD1 matches 9 bases. The germline CDR1 and CDR2 sequences are MGHDK and SYGVNS. This CDR3 contains 15 residues. V was clipped by 3 bases and J by 5 bases; unmatched bases: 4. CDR3 in amino acids: CASSEPGTGNEKLFF. The CDR3 DNA sequence: TGTGCCAGCAGTGAGCCCGGGACAGGGAATGAAAAACTGTTTTTT.

The chain has TRBV5-1 and TRBJ2-1; 11 nucleotides match TRBD2. Trimming at V came to 1 base and at J to 8 bases, leaving 8 bases not matched to a gene. Germline CDR1 and CDR2: SGHRS and YFSETQ. The CDR3 length is 16 residues. The CDR3 spells CASSLFTSGSGYEQFF. In DNA, the CDR3 is TGCGCCAGCAGCTTGTTCACTAGCGGGAGCGGTTATGAGCAGTTCTTC. Supplemented by reference TRBV5-1 and TRBJ2-1, the full variable domain reads KAGVTQTPRYLIKTRGQQVTLSCSPISGHRSVSWYQQTPGQGLQFLFEYFSETQRNKGNFPGRFSGRQFSNSRSEMNVSTLELGDSALYLCASSLFTSGSGYEQFFGPGTRLTVL.

The V call is TRBV27, the J call TRBJ2-6, with TRBD1 matching over 11 bases. V lost 6 bases, J lost 4 bases, and 8 bases stayed unmatched. The CDR3 is made up of 17 amino acids. CDR1 is MNHEY, CDR2 SMNVEV, per germline (reference sequence). This CDR3 is CASSKDRGLLGANVLTF. CDR3 sequence (DNA): TGTGCCAGCAGCAAGGACAGGGGGCTTCTCGGGGCCAACGTCCTGACTTTC.

The V gene is TRBV18, the J gene TRBJ2-5; 12 bases line up with TRBD1. Looked up from germline, CDR1 is KGHSH and CDR2 is LQKENI. There are 15 residues in the CDR3. V was pared by 3 bases and J by 5 bases, with 4 bases of the junction left unmatched. The CDR3: CASSPGQGAVETQYF. The CDR3 bases are TGTGCCAGCTCACCGGGACAGGGGGCCGTGGAGACCCAGTACTTC.

This clone has a single count. The gene calls are TRBV5-4 and TRBJ2-1, with D possibly TRBD2 on 5 matching bases. Germline CDR1 SGHNT, CDR2 YYREEE (reference sequence). Trimming left V 5 bases short and J 0 bases short, with 12 bases between. The CDR3 extends over 15 amino acids. The DNA for the CDR3 is TGTGCCAGCAGGCTCTCGGGAAGCTCCTACAATGAGCAGTTCTTC. Translation: CASRLSGSSYNEQFF.

The genes are TRBV19 and TRBJ2-2; the match to TRBD2 covers 8 bases. The V and J ends lost 5 bases and 0 bases, in that order; junction bases with no gene match: 5. The CDR3 is 16 residues long. Germline values: CDR1 LNHDA, CDR2 SQIVND (reference sequence). The CDR3 spells CASSARLATNTGELFF. Written as DNA, the CDR3 is TGTGCCAGTAGTGCCCGACTAGCGACGAACACCGGGGAGCTGTTTTTT.

The J gene is TRBJ1-1, the V gene TRBV4-1; TRBD1 aligns across 10 bases. CDR3 length: 15 amino acids. V lost 3 bases, J lost 5 bases, and 6 bases stayed unmatched. Germline V gene lookup returns CDR1 MGHRA and CDR2 YSYEKL. DNA of the CDR3: TGCGCCAGCAGCCAGGGGGACAGGGGCTTTACTGAAGCTTTCTTT. It translates to CASSQGDRGFTEAFF.